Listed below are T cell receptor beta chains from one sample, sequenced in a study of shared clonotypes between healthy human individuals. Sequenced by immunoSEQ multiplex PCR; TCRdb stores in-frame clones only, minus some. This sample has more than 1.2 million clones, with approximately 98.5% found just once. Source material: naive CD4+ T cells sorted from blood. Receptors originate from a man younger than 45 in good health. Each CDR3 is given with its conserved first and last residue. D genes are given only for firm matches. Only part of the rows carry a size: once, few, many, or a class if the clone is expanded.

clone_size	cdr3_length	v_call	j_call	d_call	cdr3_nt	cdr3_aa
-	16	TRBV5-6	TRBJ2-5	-	TGTGCCAGCAGCCATGGACGGGTTATCGCCCCAGGGACCCAGTACTTC	CASSHGRVIAPGTQYF
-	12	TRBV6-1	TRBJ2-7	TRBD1	TGTGCCAGCAGGGGACAGGGTTACGAGCAGTACTTC	CASRGQGYEQYF
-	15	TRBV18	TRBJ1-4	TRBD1	TGTGCCAGCTCACCACAAAAGACAGGGGAAGAAAAACTGTTTTTT	CASSPQKTGEEKLFF
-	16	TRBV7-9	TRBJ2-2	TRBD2	TGTGCCAGCAAATTCCCGGGACTAGCGAGCACCGGGGAGCTGTTTTTT	CASKFPGLASTGELFF
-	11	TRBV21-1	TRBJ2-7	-	TGTGCCAGCAGCGCCCGTCTTGAGCAGTACTTC	CASSARLEQYF
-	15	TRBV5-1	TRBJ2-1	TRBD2	TGCGCCAGCAGCTTGGGACTAGCGGGAGTTTTACGGCAGTTCTTC	CASSLGLAGVLRQFF
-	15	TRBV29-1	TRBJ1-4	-	TGCAGCGTTGGCGCTAGGACAGCTGGAAATGAAAAACTGTTTTTT	CSVGARTAGNEKLFF
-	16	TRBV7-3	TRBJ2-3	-	TGTGCCAGCAGCTTAGGCTCCGGGACTAGCACAGATACGCAGTATTTT	CASSLGSGTSTDTQYF
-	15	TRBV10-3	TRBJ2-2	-	TGTGCCATCAAGAGGGCTAGCCGGAACACCGGGGAGCTGTTTTTT	CAIKRASRNTGELFF
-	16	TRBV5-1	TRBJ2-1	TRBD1	TGCGCCAGCAGCTTGGGGGACAGGGGCGAAGGCAATGAGCAGTTCTTC	CASSLGDRGEGNEQFF
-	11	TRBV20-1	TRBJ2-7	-	TGCAGTGCTGATCCCGGTCGCGAGCAGTACTTC	CSADPGREQYF
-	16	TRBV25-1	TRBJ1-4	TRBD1	TGTGCCAGCAGTGAAGGAACAGGGGCGTTTAATGAAAAACTGTTTTTT	CASSEGTGAFNEKLFF
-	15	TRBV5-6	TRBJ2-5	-	TGTGCCAGCAGCTTAGTGCCTAGCGCACAAGAGACCCAGTACTTC	CASSLVPSAQETQYF
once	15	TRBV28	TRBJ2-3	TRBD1	TGTGCCAGCAGCTTGACAGGGGTGGGAACAGATACGCAGTATTTT	CASSLTGVGTDTQYF
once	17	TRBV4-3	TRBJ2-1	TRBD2	TGCGCCAGCAGCAAAGAGTACAGTATCCTAGCGGGAGATGAGCAGTTCTTC	CASSKEYSILAGDEQFF
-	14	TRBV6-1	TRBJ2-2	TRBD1	TGTGCCAGCAGGGACAGGCTTAACACCGGGGAGCTGTTTTTT	CASRDRLNTGELFF
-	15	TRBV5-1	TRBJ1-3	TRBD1	TGCGCCAGCAGCCCAACCGGACAGGGCAGAAACACCATATATTTT	CASSPTGQGRNTIYF
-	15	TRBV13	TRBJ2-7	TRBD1	TGTGCCAGCAGCTTAGGCCGGGACAGGGGTGACGAGCAGTACTTC	CASSLGRDRGDEQYF
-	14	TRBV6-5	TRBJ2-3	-	TGTGCCAGCAGTTACCTGGGCTCCACAGATACGCAGTATTTT	CASSYLGSTDTQYF
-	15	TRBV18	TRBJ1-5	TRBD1	TGTGCCAGCTCACCACTCGGGACAGCCTCTCAGCCCCAGCATTTT	CASSPLGTASQPQHF
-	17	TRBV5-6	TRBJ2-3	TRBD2	TGTGCCAGCTCCAGCTTGGCGGGGGGCTTTGGCACAGATACGCAGTATTTT	CASSSLAGGFGTDTQYF
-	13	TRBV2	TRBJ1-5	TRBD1	TGTGCCACGGGACAGGGGGCTTTGGAGCCCCAGCATTTT	CATGQGALEPQHF
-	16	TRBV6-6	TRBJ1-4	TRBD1	TGTGCCAGCAGTTACCCATTACAGGGGAGGGGTGAAAAACTGTTTTTT	CASSYPLQGRGEKLFF
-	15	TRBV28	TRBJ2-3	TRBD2	TGTGCCAGCAGTCCGACTAGCGGGAGATCAGATACGCAGTATTTT	CASSPTSGRSDTQYF
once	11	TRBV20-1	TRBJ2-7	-	TGCAGTGCTAGAAACGTGGACGAGCAGTACTTC	CSARNVDEQYF
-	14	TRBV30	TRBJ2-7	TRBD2	TGTGCCTGGGGGATAGCGGGAAATTACTACGAGCAGTACTTC	CAWGIAGNYYEQYF
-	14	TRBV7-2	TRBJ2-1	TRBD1	TGTGCCAGCGAGACAGGGGGCGCCTACAATGAGCAGTTCTTC	CASETGGAYNEQFF
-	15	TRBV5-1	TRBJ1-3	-	TGCGCCAGCAGCTTGGATCCGGGTTCGGGAAACACCATATATTTT	CASSLDPGSGNTIYF
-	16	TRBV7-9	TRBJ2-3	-	TGTGCCAGCAGCTTAGCGACTCGTACAAACACAGATACGCAGTATTTT	CASSLATRTNTDTQYF
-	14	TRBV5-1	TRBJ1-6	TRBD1	TGCGCCAGCAGAGGGGACAGGGTGGACTCACCCCTCCACTTT	CASRGDRVDSPLHF
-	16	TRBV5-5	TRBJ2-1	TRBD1	TGTGCCAGCAGCTTGTATACAGGGGGAGGCTACAATGAGCAGTTCTTC	CASSLYTGGGYNEQFF
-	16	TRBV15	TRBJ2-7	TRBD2	TGTGCCACCAGCAGGGGGGGACTAGCGGGAGACTACGAGCAGTACTTC	CATSRGGLAGDYEQYF
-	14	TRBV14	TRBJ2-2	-	TGTGCCAGCAGCTACAGGGACCGAACCGGGGAGCTGTTTTTT	CASSYRDRTGELFF
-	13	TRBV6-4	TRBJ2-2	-	TGTGCCAGCAGTTACAGGGAAACCGGGGAGCTGTTTTTT	CASSYRETGELFF
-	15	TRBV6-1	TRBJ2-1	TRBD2	TGTGCCAGCAGGGATAGCGGGATCATCCGTCGGGAGCAGTTCTTC	CASRDSGIIRREQFF
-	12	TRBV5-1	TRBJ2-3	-	TGCGCCAGCAGCCCTCCGATGGGTACGCAGTATTTT	CASSPPMGTQYF
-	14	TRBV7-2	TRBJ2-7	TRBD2	TGTGCCAGCAGCTTGACTAGCGGAAACTACGAGCAGTACTTC	CASSLTSGNYEQYF
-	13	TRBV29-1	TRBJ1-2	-	TGCAGCGACCTGATCGACAGCGACTATGGCTACACCTTC	CSDLIDSDYGYTF
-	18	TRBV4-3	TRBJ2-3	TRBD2	TGCGCCAGCAGCCAAGCTCCGGGACTAGCGGGAAACACAGATACGCAGTATTTT	CASSQAPGLAGNTDTQYF
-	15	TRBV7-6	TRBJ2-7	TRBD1	TGTGCCAGCAGCTTAGAAGTGGACAGGGCTGACGAGCAGTACTTC	CASSLEVDRADEQYF
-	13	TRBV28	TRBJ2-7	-	TGTGCCAGCCAGCGCCTGAGCTCCTACGAGCAGTACTTC	CASQRLSSYEQYF
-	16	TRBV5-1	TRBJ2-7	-	TGCGCCAGCAGCTTGGCCCTGGTAGGTACCTCCTACGAGCAGTACTTC	CASSLALVGTSYEQYF
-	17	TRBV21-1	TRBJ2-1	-	TGTGCCAGCAGCAAAGTCAGCGCGGGATCTCCCTACAATGAGCAGTTCTTC	CASSKVSAGSPYNEQFF
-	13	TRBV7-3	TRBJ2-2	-	TGTGCCAGCAGCTCGCAGCGGACCGGGGAGCTGTTTTTT	CASSSQRTGELFF
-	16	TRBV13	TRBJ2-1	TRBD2	TGTGCCAGCAGCTTAAGTACTAGCGGGGCCGACAATGAGCAGTTCTTC	CASSLSTSGADNEQFF
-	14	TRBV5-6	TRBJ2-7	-	TGTGCCAGCAGCTTGGGGGGGGGCGCGGGCGAGCAGTACTTC	CASSLGGGAGEQYF
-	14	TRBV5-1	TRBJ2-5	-	TGCGCCAGCAGCTTCTGGTTCGGACAAGAGACCCAGTACTTC	CASSFWFGQETQYF
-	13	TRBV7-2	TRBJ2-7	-	TGTGCCAGCACCCTTAGTTGGGGGAGCGAGCAGTACTTC	CASTLSWGSEQYF